This passage covers 3 T cell receptor beta chains from one sample sequenced in a study of blood T cell repertoires in COVID-19 (TCRdb year 2020). The protocol used for the library was the immunoSEQ multiplex PCR assay. Sourced from immuneACCESS, this table was stored by TCRdb with only in-frame sequences that have V and J called. A share of the clones is absent; for the studies checked, an unresolved V gene accounts for under half, and the remainder has no known explanation. For this sample there are 180,000 or so clones; 86% appear just once. The top ten clonotypes cover 9.5% to 13% of the sample. The specimen was peripheral blood. The receptors come from a woman in her sixties or seventies with COVID-19, enrolled during active disease.

V and J are TRBV28 and TRBJ2-1; D call uncertain. The CDR3 contains 12 residues. V was clipped by 2 bases and J by 10 bases, with 9 bases between them. Looked up from germline, CDR1 is MDHEN and CDR2 is SYDVKM. CDR3 region: CASSLPSEEQFF. In nucleotides, the CDR3 is TGTGCCAGCAGTTTACCTTCAGAAGAGCAGTTCTTC.

This clone occurred once. The V call is TRBV11-3, the J call TRBJ2-5; 9 nucleotides align to TRBD2. Per germline, CDR1 SGHNT and CDR2 YENEEA. The CDR3 runs 16 residues. V shed 1 base and J 5 bases; nucleotides not matched to a gene: 8. CDR3 nucleotide sequence: TGTGCCAGCAGCTTAGTAGGTAGCGGGAGAGGTGAGACCCAGTACTTC. It is translated as CASSLVGSGRGETQYF.

The chain uses TRBV6-5 and TRBJ1-1; D gene unclear. The V end lost 0 bases, the J end lost 1 base, and 6 bases lay between the germline ends. The CDR3 covers 14 residues. The germline V gene has CDR1 MNHEY and CDR2 SVGAGI. The CDR3 DNA is TGTGCCAGCAGTTACTCCCGGGGGAACACTGAAGCTTTCTTT. Translation gives CASSYSRGNTEAFF.